This entry features one TCR beta chain sequence. The sample belongs to a study of control samples from healthy donors and cancer patients. This CDR3 spans 14 amino acids. Germline V lookup: CDR1 SGHTA, CDR2 FQGTGA. V was shortened by 5 bases and J by 7 bases, with 15 bases between the two germline ends. Libraries were prepared by immunoSEQ multiplex PCR; TCRdb keeps only in-frame clonotypes and omits some of them. The repertoire holds 170,000 or so clones, 85% to 90% seen once, with over 1.1% in the top ten. V gene TRBV7-3 combines with J gene TRBJ2-1, with D possibly matching TRBD1 (6 bases). Sequenced material: blood. This receptor was identified in a woman in her 50s in good health. The CDR3 loop reads CASSVTHRENEQFF. The CDR3, as DNA: TGTGCCAGCAGCGTCACCCACAGGGAGAATGAGCAGTTCTTC.